These T cell receptor beta chains were read from a single sample in a study of CD8 T cells in Susac syndrome. TCRdb re-called the immunoSEQ multiplex PCR reads through MiXCR, storing one row per CDR3 protein. The table records a few hundred thousand distinct CDR3 sequences, more than 85% of them present only once. Specimen: CD8+ T cells from PBMCs. These receptors were collected from a human donor with multiple sclerosis. The CDR3 runs from the conserved cysteine through the conserved F or W. Fields, in order: J gene, V gene, D gene, clone size, CDR3 DNA, CDR3 protein. D genes are given only for firm matches. The size entry is marked missing in some rows and otherwise reads once, few, many or a size class.

J: TRBJ2-2; V: TRBV14; D: TRBD2; size: once; DNA: TGTGCCAGCAGCCAAGGGGAGCTAAGCGGGGGAACCGGGGAGCTGTTTTTT; CDR3: CASSQGELSGGTGELFF
J: TRBJ2-5; V: TRBV3-1; D: TRBD2; size: once; DNA: TGTGCCAGCAGCCAAGATGAGCGGGGGAGAGAAGAGACCCAGTACTTC; CDR3: CASSQDERGREETQYF
J: TRBJ2-2; V: TRBV6-2/TRBV6-3; D: TRBD1; size: -; DNA: TGTGCCAGCAGTCATGACAGGGTCTCCGGGGAGCTGTTTTTT; CDR3: CASSHDRVSGELFF
J: TRBJ2-7; V: TRBV4-1; D: TRBD2; size: -; DNA: TGCGCCAGCAGCTGGACTAGCGGAGACTACGAGCAGTACTTC; CDR3: CASSWTSGDYEQYF
J: TRBJ1-1; V: TRBV13; D: -; size: -; DNA: TGTGCCAGCAGCTTCGCAGGGAGGGGGAAGAACACTGAAGCTTTCTTT; CDR3: CASSFAGRGKNTEAFF
J: TRBJ2-6; V: TRBV5-4; D: -; size: -; DNA: TGTGCCAGCAGCTTCCGGTTAGAGCGTCCTGGGGCCAACGTCCTGACTTTC; CDR3: CASSFRLERPGANVLTF
J: TRBJ1-1; V: TRBV5-5; D: -; size: -; DNA: TGTGCCAGCAGCTTGATTGCGGTAGGAAATGAAGCTTTCTTT; CDR3: CASSLIAVGNEAFF
J: TRBJ2-1; V: TRBV9; D: TRBD2; size: -; DNA: TGTGCCAGCAGCGTGACTAGCGGGGATGAGCAGTTCTTC; CDR3: CASSVTSGDEQFF
J: TRBJ2-5; V: TRBV13; D: TRBD2; size: few; DNA: TGTGCCAGCAGCTCACTAGCGGAACAAGAGACCCAGTACTTC; CDR3: CASSSLAEQETQYF
J: TRBJ2-2; V: TRBV29-1; D: -; size: -; DNA: TGCAGCGTAAACAGGGCGAACACCGGGGAGCTGTTTTTT; CDR3: CSVNRANTGELFF
J: TRBJ1-5; V: TRBV27; D: -; size: -; DNA: TGTGCCAGTGGTATGGCTAGCAATCAGCCCCAGCATTTT; CDR3: CASGMASNQPQHF
J: TRBJ2-7; V: TRBV2; D: TRBD1; size: -; DNA: TGTGCCAGCAGGGAAAGGGACAGGAACCACGAGCAGTACTTC; CDR3: CASRERDRNHEQYF
J: TRBJ2-3; V: TRBV30; D: TRBD2; size: -; DNA: TGTGCCTGGAGTGTAAGAGCGGGGGGCCTTAGCACAGATACGCAGTATTTT; CDR3: CAWSVRAGGLSTDTQYF
J: TRBJ2-7; V: TRBV2; D: TRBD1; size: -; DNA: TGTGCCAGCAGTGACTCGGTGGGGGGACAGGGGCTACCTTCCTACGAGCAGTACTTC; CDR3: CASSDSVGGQGLPSYEQYF
J: TRBJ2-3; V: TRBV4-2; D: -; size: -; DNA: TGTGCCAGCAGCCAAGAGTTCTATGCGCCAGATACGCAGTATTTT; CDR3: CASSQEFYAPDTQYF
J: TRBJ2-3; V: TRBV12-3/TRBV12-4; D: TRBD2; size: -; DNA: TGTGCCAGCAGTTTATCGACTAGCGGGGGCACAGATACGCAGTATTTT; CDR3: CASSLSTSGGTDTQYF
J: TRBJ2-7; V: TRBV27; D: TRBD2; size: -; DNA: TGTGCCAGCAGTTGGTATGGCGGGAGGAGCTCCTACGAGCAGTACTTC; CDR3: CASSWYGGRSSYEQYF
J: TRBJ1-1; V: TRBV11-3; D: -; size: -; DNA: TGTGCCAGCACCCCAAGGCCACAGGTTGAAGCTTTCTTT; CDR3: CASTPRPQVEAFF
J: TRBJ2-3; V: TRBV24-1; D: -; size: -; DNA: TGTGCCACCAGTGAATCCGGGACGGGCACAGATACGCAGTATTTT; CDR3: CATSESGTGTDTQYF
J: TRBJ2-2; V: TRBV2; D: -; size: -; DNA: TGTGCCAGCAGGGAGGTCGCCGGGGAGCTGTTTTTT; CDR3: CASREVAGELFF
J: TRBJ1-5; V: TRBV12-3/TRBV12-4; D: -; size: -; DNA: TGTGCCAGCAGTTCCGAAGGGATGGTAAGTCAGCCCCAGCATTTT; CDR3: CASSSEGMVSQPQHF
J: TRBJ1-1; V: TRBV30; D: -; size: -; DNA: TGTGCCTGGAGGGTCGGCACCTCTGAAGCTTTCTTT; CDR3: CAWRVGTSEAFF
J: TRBJ2-1; V: TRBV13; D: -; size: -; DNA: TGTGCCAGCAGCTTAGGGGGCCGAAGGGGCCGTGAGCAGTTCTTC; CDR3: CASSLGGRRGREQFF
J: TRBJ2-1; V: TRBV2; D: -; size: -; DNA: TGTGCCAGCAGTGAATTGGAGGGCGATGAGCAGTTCTTC; CDR3: CASSELEGDEQFF
J: TRBJ2-5; V: TRBV3-1; D: -; size: -; DNA: TGTGCCAGCAGCCACAAAGTCGGGTCGGCCTACCCAAACCAAGAGACCCAGTACTTC; CDR3: CASSHKVGSAYPNQETQYF
J: TRBJ2-5; V: TRBV9; D: -; size: -; DNA: TGTGCCAGCAGCGTAGGTTGGGGGACGGACTGGGTTAAGGAGACCCAGTACTTC; CDR3: CASSVGWGTDWVKETQYF
J: TRBJ2-1; V: TRBV7-9; D: TRBD2; size: -; DNA: TGTGCCAGCAGCCCAAGAGTTGGCGGGAGGCCGAATGAGCAGTTCTTC; CDR3: CASSPRVGGRPNEQFF
J: TRBJ1-2; V: TRBV7-9; D: -; size: -; DNA: TGTGCCAGCAGCTTAGTTGGGATTGTGGATGGCTACACCTTC; CDR3: CASSLVGIVDGYTF
J: TRBJ2-2; V: TRBV9; D: -; size: -; DNA: TGTGCCAGGTGGTGCGGTGGGAGGCCTAACACCGGGGAGCTGTTTTTT; CDR3: CARWCGGRPNTGELFF
J: TRBJ1-3; V: TRBV4-3; D: -; size: -; DNA: TGCGCCAGCAGCCAAGACAGACTCTCTGGAAACACCATATATTTT; CDR3: CASSQDRLSGNTIYF
J: TRBJ2-7; V: TRBV12-3/TRBV12-4; D: -; size: -; DNA: TGTGCCAGCAGCCCACCGGGAGACTCTTTGGCGGCCTACGAGCAGTACTTC; CDR3: CASSPPGDSLAAYEQYF
J: TRBJ2-7; V: TRBV11-2; D: TRBD2; size: -; DNA: TGTGCCAGCAGCCCCCCGGGACTAGCGGGACTCGAGCAGTACTTC; CDR3: CASSPPGLAGLEQYF
J: TRBJ1-4; V: TRBV12-3/TRBV12-4; D: -; size: -; DNA: TGTGCCAGCAGCCGCGATGGGGTAGAGAAACTGTTTTTT; CDR3: CASSRDGVEKLFF
J: TRBJ2-7; V: TRBV7-2; D: -; size: -; DNA: TGTGCCAGCGAGGGCAGCTCCTACGAGCAGTACTTC; CDR3: CASEGSSYEQYF
J: TRBJ1-1; V: TRBV3-1; D: -; size: -; DNA: TGTGCCAGCAGCCAAGAAGTAGGACCGATGAACACTGAAGCTTTCTTT; CDR3: CASSQEVGPMNTEAFF
J: TRBJ2-6; V: TRBV9; D: -; size: once; DNA: TGTGCCAGCAGCGTATATAGTGTTCAGTGGTTGACAGGTAGGGGCTCTGGGGCCAACGTCCTGACTTTC; CDR3: CASSVYSVQWLTGRGSGANVLTF
J: TRBJ1-2; V: TRBV2; D: -; size: -; DNA: TGTGCCAGCCGCCCAAGTGACAGTATTTTGTCTCGTGGCTACACCTTC; CDR3: CASRPSDSILSRGYTF
J: TRBJ2-1; V: TRBV19; D: TRBD2; size: -; DNA: TGTGCCAGTAGTTCCCTAGCGGGAGGGGTCAATGAGCAGTTCTTC; CDR3: CASSSLAGGVNEQFF
J: TRBJ2-7; V: TRBV5-4; D: -; size: -; DNA: TGTGCCAGCAGCTTGCCTGGGGATTTGCTTACGGAGCAGTACTTC; CDR3: CASSLPGDLLTEQYF
J: TRBJ2-7; V: TRBV15; D: -; size: -; DNA: TGTGCCTCCAGGGGGGAGAGCTCCTACGAGCAGTACTTC; CDR3: CASRGESSYEQYF